This T cell receptor beta chain was profiled in a study of OX40 agonist ivuxolimab in advanced cancers. Study-wide context: Recorded diagnoses for dose-escalation patients were hepatocellular carcinoma, melanoma, renal cell or head and neck cancer. Participants averaged approximately 65 years of age (range roughly 23 to 79) and were over 75% male. Over 30% of patients had received prior checkpoint inhibitor therapy.

At baseline, cycle 4 day 1, and cycle 7 day 1, blood was sampled. The CDR3 is made up of 14 amino acids. The junction had 6 bases not matched to a gene; V was cut back by 5 bases and J by 5 bases. In germline, CDR1 is LNHDA, CDR2 SQIVND (reference sequence). Clones were sequenced by immunoSEQ multiplex PCR, and TCRdb holds only the in-frame ones, with some missing. The sample includes 55,000 to 65,000 clones, more than 85% of them seen just once. The source was CD4+ or CD8+ T cells sorted from blood, collected in a trial of the OX40 agonist ivuxolimab. The genes are TRBV19 and TRBJ2-3; 8 bases align to TRBD2. The sequence derives from an adult with an advanced solid tumor such as melanoma, head and neck, liver or kidney cancer. CDR3 nucleotides: TGTGCCAGTAGTTTTACGGGGGGGCGAGATACGCAGTATTTT. Its translation: CASSFTGGRDTQYF.